This T cell receptor (beta chain) was recovered during a study of cytomegalovirus exposure and HLA in healthy donors. About the research overall: Among the 350 to 400 donors who were genotyped, over 70% fell in the genetic ancestry cluster that is associated with self-reported Caucasian donors. General study results and limits: Later analysis showed TCR association rates varying by HLA locus, highest for DRB1 and lowest for HLA-C.

The PCR used 60 Vbeta and 13 Jbeta primers. Repertoires were generated with immunoSEQ multiplex PCR, while TCRdb's copy carries only in-frame clones and drops some. The table has around 97,000 clones, around 66% seen once; the top ten hold roughly 3.4%. Looked up from germline, CDR1 is MDHEN and CDR2 is SYDVKM. The CDR3 is made up of 14 amino acids. V was shortened by 6 bases and J by 2 bases, with 14 bases between the two germline ends. Note on this clone: The antigen is unknown.

This chain joins TRBV28 and TRBJ2-7, with D maybe TRBD2 (5 bases). The receptor was isolated from a woman aged 50 to 60 in good health and CMV-seronegative. The specimen sequenced was PBMCs. Here the CDR3 DNA reads TGTGCCAGCAGCGTCCGGGATCCCACCTACGAGCAGTACTTC. It encodes CASSVRDPTYEQYF.